This TCR beta chain originates from a study of T cell responses to AZD1222 COVID-19 vaccine. Background on the study: Analyses pooled second doses at about 4 or about 12 weeks.

Data came from immunoSEQ multiplex PCR; TCRdb stores just in-frame clones and leaves some out. This table holds about 140,000 clones, roughly 90% found once. Study-level results: Seropositive AZD1222 recipients at baseline numbered only five or six.

Germline assignment: CDR1 KGHDR and CDR2 SFDVKD. The V and J ends lost 4 bases and 10 bases, in that order; junction bases with no gene match: 7. This CDR3 is 16 amino acids long. This clone was seen just once. Its antigen is as yet unknown. This sequence joins TRBV24-1 and TRBJ2-3; 16 bases are shared with TRBD2. Sequences were derived from peripheral blood, sampled on day 0 of AZD1222 vaccination. The receptor was isolated from an adult in good health. For the CDR3, the DNA is TGTGCCACCAGTGACCTCGGGACTAGCGGGAGGGCCTCGCAGTATTTT. As protein: CATSDLGTSGRASQYF.